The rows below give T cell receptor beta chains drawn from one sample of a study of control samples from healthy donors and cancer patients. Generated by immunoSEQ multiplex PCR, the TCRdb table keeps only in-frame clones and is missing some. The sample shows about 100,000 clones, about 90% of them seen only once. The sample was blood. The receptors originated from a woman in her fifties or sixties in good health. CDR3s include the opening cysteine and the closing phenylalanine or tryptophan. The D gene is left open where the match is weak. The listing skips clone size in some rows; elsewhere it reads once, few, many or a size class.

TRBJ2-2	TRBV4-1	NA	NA	TGCGCCAGCAGCGTACACACAGGGTATTTCACCGGGGAGCTGTTTTTT	CASSVHTGYFTGELFF
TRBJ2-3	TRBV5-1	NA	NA	TGCGCCAGCAGCTTGGACACAGATACGCAGTATTTT	CASSLDTDTQYF
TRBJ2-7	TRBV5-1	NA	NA	TGCGCCAGCAGCTTGAGAGGGGTATCTCCTGGCGAGCAGTACTTC	CASSLRGVSPGEQYF
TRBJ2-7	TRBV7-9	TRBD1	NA	TGTGCCAGCAGCCTTCGACAGGGGGTTTCCTACGAGCAGTACTTC	CASSLRQGVSYEQYF
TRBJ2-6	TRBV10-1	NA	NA	TGCGCCAGCCTTTTCAGGGGCAATGCCGATACCTCTGGGGCCAACGTCCTGACTTTC	CASLFRGNADTSGANVLTF
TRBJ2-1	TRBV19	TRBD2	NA	TGTGCCAGTAGTATGTCGAGCGGGGGGAGCCGGCAGTTCTTC	CASSMSSGGSRQFF
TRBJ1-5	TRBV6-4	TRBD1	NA	TGTGCCAGCAGTAACTATCAGGGGGATCTCCAGCATTTT	CASSNYQGDLQHF
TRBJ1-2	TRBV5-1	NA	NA	TGCGCCAGCAGTCCAACAGGGAACTATGGCTACACCTTC	CASSPTGNYGYTF
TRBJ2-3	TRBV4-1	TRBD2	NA	TGCGCCAGCAGCCAGCCGGGACTAGCGGGGCCTCATACGCAGTATTTT	CASSQPGLAGPHTQYF
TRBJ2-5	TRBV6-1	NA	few	TGTGCCAGCAGTGAATTGTTATTTTCCCAGTACTTC	CASSELLFSQYF
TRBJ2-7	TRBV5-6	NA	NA	TGTGCCAGCAGCCCCTCCGGGCAGGGAGGCGAGCAGTACTTC	CASSPSGQGGEQYF
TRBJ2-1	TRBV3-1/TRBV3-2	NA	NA	TGTGCCAGCAGCCAAGAAGGCAGGGTGAGTTACAATGAGCAGTTCTTC	CASSQEGRVSYNEQFF
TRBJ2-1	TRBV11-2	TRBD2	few	TGTGCCAGCAGCTTAGATAGTAGGCGAACGGGGGGGCCTTACAATGAGCAGTTCTTC	CASSLDSRRTGGPYNEQFF
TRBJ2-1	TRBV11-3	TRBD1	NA	TGTGCCAGCAGCTTAGGGGACAGGGATTACGGTGAGCAGTTCTTC	CASSLGDRDYGEQFF
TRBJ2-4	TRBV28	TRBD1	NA	TGTGCCAGCAGTTCGGGACAGGGAAGAAACATTCAGTACTTC	CASSSGQGRNIQYF
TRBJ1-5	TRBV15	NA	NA	TGTGCCACCAGCAAGGGTCCAGTTCAAGCCCAGCATTTT	CATSKGPVQAQHF
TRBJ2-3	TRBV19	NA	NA	TGTGCCAGTAGTATAGGGGCTAGCAGGGCAGATACGCAGTATTTT	CASSIGASRADTQYF
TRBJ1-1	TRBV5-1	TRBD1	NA	TGCGCCAGCCAAAGACAGGGAAGGGCTGAAGCTTTCTTT	CASQRQGRAEAFF
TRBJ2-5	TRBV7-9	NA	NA	TGTGCCAGCAGCTTAGGCCTCGGTCAAGAGACCCAGTACTTC	CASSLGLGQETQYF
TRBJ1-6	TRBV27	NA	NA	TGTGCCAGCAGTTTATCCCCCAATAATAATTCACCCCTCCACTTT	CASSLSPNNNSPLHF
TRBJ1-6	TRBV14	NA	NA	TGTGCCAGCAGCCAAGTAAGGACGTCACCCCTCCACTTT	CASSQVRTSPLHF
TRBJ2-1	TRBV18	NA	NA	TGTGCCAGCTTTACCTTAGGGGAGGTGGGCTACAATGAGCAGTTCTTC	CASFTLGEVGYNEQFF
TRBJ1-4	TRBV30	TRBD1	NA	TGTGCCTGGAGTCCCTCAGGAGGGGGCGTTAATGAAAAACTGTTTTTT	CAWSPSGGGVNEKLFF
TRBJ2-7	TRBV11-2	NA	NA	TGTGCCAGCAGCTTAGATCTATACAAGGGGGAGCAGTACTTC	CASSLDLYKGEQYF
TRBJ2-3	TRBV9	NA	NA	TGTGCCAGCAGCTCAACGCCGGGCCTTAGCACAGATACGCAGTATTTT	CASSSTPGLSTDTQYF
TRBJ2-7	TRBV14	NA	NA	TGTGCCAGCAGTCAAGGGACACTCTCAACCTACGAGCAGTACTTC	CASSQGTLSTYEQYF
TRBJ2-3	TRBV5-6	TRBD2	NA	TGTGCCAGCAGCTTCGGGGGGAGTGCAGATACGCAGTATTTT	CASSFGGSADTQYF
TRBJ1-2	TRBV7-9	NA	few	TGTGCCAGCAGCTTAGAGGGGGTCGGCTACACCTTC	CASSLEGVGYTF
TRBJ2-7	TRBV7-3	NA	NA	TGTGCCAGCAGCGGGGGGCCGAACGAGCAGTACTTC	CASSGGPNEQYF
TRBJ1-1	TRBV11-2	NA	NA	TGTGCCAGCAGCTTCTGGGGCGCGGCGGTGAACACTGAAGCTTTCTTT	CASSFWGAAVNTEAFF
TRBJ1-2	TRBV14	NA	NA	TGTGCCAGCAGCCAAGATTTGCGGGCTCGTGATGGCTACACCTTC	CASSQDLRARDGYTF
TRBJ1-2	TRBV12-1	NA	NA	TGTGCCAGCAGCCGCCGCCTCGGTAGTTGGTATGGCTACACCTTC	CASSRRLGSWYGYTF
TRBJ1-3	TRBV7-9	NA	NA	TGTGCCAGCAGAATGGGAAACACCATATATTTT	CASRMGNTIYF
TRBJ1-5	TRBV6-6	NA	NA	TGTGCCAGCAGTTACTCGGGGGGCCGACAGCCCCAGCATTTT	CASSYSGGRQPQHF
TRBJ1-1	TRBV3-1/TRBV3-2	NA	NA	TGTGCCAGCAGCCGTCGGGAGTCGAACACTGAAGCTTTCTTT	CASSRRESNTEAFF
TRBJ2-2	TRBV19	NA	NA	TGTGCCAGTAGTAGAAGCCGGGACTCTAGTTCCGGGGAGCTGTTTTTT	CASSRSRDSSSGELFF
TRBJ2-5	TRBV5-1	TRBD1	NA	TGCGCCAGCGGGGGGACAGGGCGTATCCAGGAGACCCAGTACTTC	CASGGTGRIQETQYF
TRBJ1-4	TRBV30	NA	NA	TGTGCCTGGACCGCGGTGTCTCCAGGGCTGGGACTGAAAGTAAAACTGTTTTTT	CAWTAVSPGLGLKVKLFF
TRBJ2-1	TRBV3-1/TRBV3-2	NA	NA	TGTGCCAGCAGCCAAGTGAGGGGAGTGGACAATGAGCAGTTCTTC	CASSQVRGVDNEQFF
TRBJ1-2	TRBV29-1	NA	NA	TGCAGCGTCGGATTCGCGGAAGTTAACTATGGCTACACCTTC	CSVGFAEVNYGYTF